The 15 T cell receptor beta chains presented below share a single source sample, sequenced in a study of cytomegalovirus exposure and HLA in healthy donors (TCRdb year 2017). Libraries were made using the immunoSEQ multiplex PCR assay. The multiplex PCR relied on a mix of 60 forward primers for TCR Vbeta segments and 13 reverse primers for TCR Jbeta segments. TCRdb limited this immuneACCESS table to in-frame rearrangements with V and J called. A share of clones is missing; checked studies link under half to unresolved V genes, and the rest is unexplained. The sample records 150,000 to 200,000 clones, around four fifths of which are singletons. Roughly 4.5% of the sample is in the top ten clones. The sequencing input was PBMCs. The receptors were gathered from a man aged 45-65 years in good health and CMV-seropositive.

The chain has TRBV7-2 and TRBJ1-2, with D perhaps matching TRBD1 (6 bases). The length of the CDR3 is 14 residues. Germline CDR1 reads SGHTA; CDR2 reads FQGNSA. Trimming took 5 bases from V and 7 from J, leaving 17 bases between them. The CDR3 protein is CASSGPGQRAGYTF. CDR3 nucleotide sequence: TGTGCCAGCAGCGGTCCGGGACAAAGAGCTGGCTACACCTTC.

The CDR3 nucleotides read TGCGCCAGCAGCCAAGGGCACCCCACAGATACGCAGTATTTT. It is translated as CASSQGHPTDTQYF. This rearrangement joins TRBV4-3 to TRBJ2-3; D gene unclear. Germline V CDR1 and CDR2: LGHNA, YSLEER. The CDR3 extends over 14 amino acids. Trimming left V 1 base short and J 2 bases short, with 7 bases between.

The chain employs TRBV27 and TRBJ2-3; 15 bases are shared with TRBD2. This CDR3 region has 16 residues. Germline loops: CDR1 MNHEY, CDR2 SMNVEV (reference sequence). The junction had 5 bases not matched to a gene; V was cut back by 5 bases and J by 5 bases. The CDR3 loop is CASSLRTSGGVDTQYF. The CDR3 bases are TGTGCCAGCAGTCTCCGGACTAGCGGGGGGGTAGATACGCAGTATTTT.

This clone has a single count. The CDR3 reads CASSPPGLPGANVLTF. The CDR3 DNA is TGCGCCAGCAGCCCCCCGGGACTCCCCGGGGCCAACGTCCTGACTTTC. The rearrangement uses TRBV5-1 and TRBJ2-6, with D tentatively TRBD2 (6 bases). Trimming shortened V by 4 bases and J by 4 bases, and 15 bases separated the two germline ends. This CDR3 contains 16 residues. The germline gives CDR1 SGHRS, CDR2 YFSETQ.

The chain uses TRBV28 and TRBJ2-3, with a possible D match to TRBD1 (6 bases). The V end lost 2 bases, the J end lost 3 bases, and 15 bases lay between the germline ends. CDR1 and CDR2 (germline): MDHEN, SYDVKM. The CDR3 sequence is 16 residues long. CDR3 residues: CASSLVGARKTDTQYF. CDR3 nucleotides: TGTGCCAGCAGTTTAGTGGGGGCAAGGAAGACAGATACGCAGTATTTT.

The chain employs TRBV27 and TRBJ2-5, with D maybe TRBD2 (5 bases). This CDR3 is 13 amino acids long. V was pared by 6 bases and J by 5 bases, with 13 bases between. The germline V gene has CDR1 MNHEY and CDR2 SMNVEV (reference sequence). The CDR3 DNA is TGTGCCAGCAGGCCTACTAGGAGTGAGACCCAGTACTTC. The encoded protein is CASRPTRSETQYF.

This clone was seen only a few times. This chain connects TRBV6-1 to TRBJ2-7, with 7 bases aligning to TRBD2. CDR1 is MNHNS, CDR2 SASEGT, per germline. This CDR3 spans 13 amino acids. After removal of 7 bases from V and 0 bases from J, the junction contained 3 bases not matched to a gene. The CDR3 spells CASKRGYSYEQYF. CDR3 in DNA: TGTGCCAGCAAGCGGGGATACTCCTACGAGCAGTACTTC.

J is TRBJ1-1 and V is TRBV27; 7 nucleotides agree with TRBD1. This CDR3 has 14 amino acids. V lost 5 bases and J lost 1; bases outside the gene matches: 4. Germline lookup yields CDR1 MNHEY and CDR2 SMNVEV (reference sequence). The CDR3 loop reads CASSRGTENTEAFF. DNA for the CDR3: TGTGCCAGCAGTCGCGGGACAGAGAACACTGAAGCTTTCTTT.

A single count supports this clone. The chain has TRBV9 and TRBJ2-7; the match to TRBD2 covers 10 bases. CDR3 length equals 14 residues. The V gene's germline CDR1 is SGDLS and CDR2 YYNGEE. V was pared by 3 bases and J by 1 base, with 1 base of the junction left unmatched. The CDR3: CASSASGRSYEQYF. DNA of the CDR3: TGTGCCAGCAGCGCTAGCGGGAGATCCTACGAGCAGTACTTC. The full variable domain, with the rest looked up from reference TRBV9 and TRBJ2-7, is DSGVTQTPKHLITATGQRVTLRCSPRSGDLSVYWYQQSLDQGLQFLIQYYNGEERAKGNILERFSAQQFPDLHSELNLSSLELGDSALYFCASSASGRSYEQYFGPGTRLTVT.

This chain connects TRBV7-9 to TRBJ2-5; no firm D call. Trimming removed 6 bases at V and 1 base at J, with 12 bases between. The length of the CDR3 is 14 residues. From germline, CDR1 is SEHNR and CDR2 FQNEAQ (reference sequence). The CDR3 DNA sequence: TGTGCCAGCAGACGTGCAGCGATCCAAGAGACCCAGTACTTC. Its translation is CASRRAAIQETQYF.

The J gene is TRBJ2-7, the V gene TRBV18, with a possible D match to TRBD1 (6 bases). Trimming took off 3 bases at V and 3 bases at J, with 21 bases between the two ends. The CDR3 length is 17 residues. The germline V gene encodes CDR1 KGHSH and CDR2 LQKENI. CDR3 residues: CASSPVLGQGSNYEQYF. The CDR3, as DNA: TGTGCCAGCTCACCGGTCTTGGGGCAGGGGTCGAACTACGAGCAGTACTTC.

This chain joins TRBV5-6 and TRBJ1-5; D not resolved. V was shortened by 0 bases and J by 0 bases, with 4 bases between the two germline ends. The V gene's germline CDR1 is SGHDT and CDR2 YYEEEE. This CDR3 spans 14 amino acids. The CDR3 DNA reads TGTGCCAGCAGCTTGGAACATAGCAATCAGCCCCAGCATTTT. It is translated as CASSLEHSNQPQHF.

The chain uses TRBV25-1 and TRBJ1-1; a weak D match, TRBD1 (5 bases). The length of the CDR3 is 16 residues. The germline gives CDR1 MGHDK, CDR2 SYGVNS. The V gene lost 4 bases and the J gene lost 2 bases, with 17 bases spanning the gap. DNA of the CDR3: TGTGCCAGCAGTGGTTCCGCAGGGATCCGAAACACTGAAGCTTTCTTT. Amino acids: CASSGSAGIRNTEAFF.

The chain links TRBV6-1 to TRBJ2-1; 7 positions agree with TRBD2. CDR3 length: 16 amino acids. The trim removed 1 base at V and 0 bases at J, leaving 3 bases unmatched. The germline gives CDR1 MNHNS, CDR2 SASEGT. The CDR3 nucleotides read TGTGCCAGCAGTGAAGGAGCGGGGTACTCCTACAATGAGCAGTTCTTC. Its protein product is CASSEGAGYSYNEQFF.

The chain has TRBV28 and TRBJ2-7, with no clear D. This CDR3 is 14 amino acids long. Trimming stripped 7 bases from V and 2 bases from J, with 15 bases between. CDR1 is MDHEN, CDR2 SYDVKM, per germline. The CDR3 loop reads CASKLTAATYEQYF. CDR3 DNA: TGTGCCAGCAAGTTAACAGCAGCCACCTACGAGCAGTACTTC.